This is a list of T cell receptor beta chains from one sample in a study of blood T cell repertoires in COVID-19. TCRdb keeps only in-frame clones here, not all; method: immunoSEQ multiplex PCR. The table shows fewer than 250,000 clones, with about 90% occurring only once. Sequencing input: PBMCs or T cells enriched from blood (not recorded which). Source of these receptors: a woman in her 30s who had been exposed to COVID-19. Both conserved end residues are part of each CDR3. The D gene is left open where the match is weak. Rows may omit the clone size; those that give it use once, few, many or a size class.

J gene: TRBJ1-5; V gene: TRBV7-8; D gene: NA; clone size: once; CDR3 length: 16; CDR3 DNA: TGTGCCAGCAGCAGTATCGGTGACAGGAGCAATCAGCCCCAGCATTTT; CDR3 protein: CASSSIGDRSNQPQHF
J gene: TRBJ2-7; V gene: TRBV30; D gene: NA; clone size: NA; CDR3 length: 14; CDR3 DNA: TGTGCCTGGAGCAAGAGAGCCCCCCCCTACGAGCAGTACTTC; CDR3 protein: CAWSKRAPPYEQYF
J gene: TRBJ2-7; V gene: TRBV7-8; D gene: TRBD2; clone size: NA; CDR3 length: 15; CDR3 DNA: TGTGCCAGCAGCTTGGGGGGGACTTTATCCTACGAGCAGTACTTC; CDR3 protein: CASSLGGTLSYEQYF
J gene: TRBJ1-6; V gene: TRBV4-1; D gene: TRBD1; clone size: NA; CDR3 length: 15; CDR3 DNA: TGCGCCAGCAGCCAAGGACAGGGGGGGAATTCACCCCTCCACTTT; CDR3 protein: CASSQGQGGNSPLHF
J gene: TRBJ2-7; V gene: TRBV13; D gene: TRBD2; clone size: NA; CDR3 length: 19; CDR3 DNA: TGTGCCAGCAGCTCCACCTCCCGACTAGCGGGAGCGGATCACTACGAGCAGTACTTC; CDR3 protein: CASSSTSRLAGADHYEQYF
J gene: TRBJ2-5; V gene: TRBV19; D gene: TRBD1; clone size: NA; CDR3 length: 14; CDR3 DNA: TGTGCCAGTACTTGGACAGGGGTCTCGGAGACCCAGTACTTC; CDR3 protein: CASTWTGVSETQYF
J gene: TRBJ2-2; V gene: TRBV5-1; D gene: TRBD1; clone size: NA; CDR3 length: 16; CDR3 DNA: TGCGCCAGCAGCCCGGGGACAGCCTCGAACACCGGGGAGCTGTTTTTT; CDR3 protein: CASSPGTASNTGELFF
J gene: TRBJ1-5; V gene: TRBV6-5; D gene: TRBD1; clone size: NA; CDR3 length: 15; CDR3 DNA: TGTGCCAGCACCATTGGGACAGGGAGCAATCAGCCCCAGCATTTT; CDR3 protein: CASTIGTGSNQPQHF
J gene: TRBJ2-2; V gene: TRBV6-2/TRBV6-3; D gene: NA; clone size: NA; CDR3 length: 17; CDR3 DNA: TGTGCCAGCAGTTACTCGACGCCTAGCTTTAACACCGGGGAGCTGTTTTTT; CDR3 protein: CASSYSTPSFNTGELFF
J gene: TRBJ2-1; V gene: TRBV4-1; D gene: NA; clone size: NA; CDR3 length: 15; CDR3 DNA: TGCGCCAGCAGCCACCTCGGGGGGCGGAACAATGAGCAGTTCTTC; CDR3 protein: CASSHLGGRNNEQFF
J gene: TRBJ2-5; V gene: TRBV10-3; D gene: TRBD2; clone size: NA; CDR3 length: 17; CDR3 DNA: TGTGCCATCAGTGAGGGACTAGCGGGAGGGACTCAAGAGACCCAGTACTTC; CDR3 protein: CAISEGLAGGTQETQYF
J gene: TRBJ2-2; V gene: TRBV29-1; D gene: TRBD1; clone size: NA; CDR3 length: 14; CDR3 DNA: TGCAGCGTTGCCCCGACAGGGACCGCCGGGGAGCTGTTTTTT; CDR3 protein: CSVAPTGTAGELFF
J gene: TRBJ1-1; V gene: TRBV19; D gene: NA; clone size: NA; CDR3 length: 13; CDR3 DNA: TGTGCCAGTAGTATTACGGCGGCAGATGAAGCTTTCTTT; CDR3 protein: CASSITAADEAFF
J gene: TRBJ2-7; V gene: TRBV28; D gene: NA; clone size: NA; CDR3 length: 14; CDR3 DNA: TGTGCCAGCAGTTTGCCCGGTCTTGGTTACGAGCAGTACTTC; CDR3 protein: CASSLPGLGYEQYF
J gene: TRBJ2-1; V gene: TRBV24-1; D gene: TRBD2; clone size: NA; CDR3 length: 13; CDR3 DNA: TGTGCCACGTCCACTAGCGGACTCAATGAGCAGTTCTTC; CDR3 protein: CATSTSGLNEQFF
J gene: TRBJ2-3; V gene: TRBV6-5; D gene: NA; clone size: NA; CDR3 length: 13; CDR3 DNA: TGTGCCAGCCTTCAACGGTACACAGATACGCAGTATTTT; CDR3 protein: CASLQRYTDTQYF
J gene: TRBJ2-7; V gene: TRBV19; D gene: TRBD1; clone size: NA; CDR3 length: 16; CDR3 DNA: TGTGCCAGTAGTATAGCTCACGGGACAGGGGAGTACGAGCAGTACTTC; CDR3 protein: CASSIAHGTGEYEQYF
J gene: TRBJ2-5; V gene: TRBV4-1; D gene: TRBD2; clone size: NA; CDR3 length: 16; CDR3 DNA: TGCGCCAGCAGCCAAGATGTCCAGCGGGGTAGGGAGACCCAGTACTTC; CDR3 protein: CASSQDVQRGRETQYF
J gene: TRBJ2-3; V gene: TRBV5-1; D gene: TRBD1; clone size: NA; CDR3 length: 15; CDR3 DNA: TGCGCCAGCAGCTTTTTCAGGGGGAGTACAGATACGCAGTATTTT; CDR3 protein: CASSFFRGSTDTQYF
J gene: TRBJ1-1; V gene: TRBV4-1; D gene: NA; clone size: once; CDR3 length: 12; CDR3 DNA: TGCGCCAGCAGCCAGATACAGGGTGGTGCTTTCTTT; CDR3 protein: CASSQIQGGAFF
J gene: TRBJ2-3; V gene: TRBV11-2; D gene: TRBD1; clone size: once; CDR3 length: 17; CDR3 DNA: TGTGCCAGCAGCTCCCCGGCCGGGACAGGAGGTACAGATACGCAGTATTTT; CDR3 protein: CASSSPAGTGGTDTQYF
J gene: TRBJ2-1; V gene: TRBV5-1; D gene: TRBD2; clone size: NA; CDR3 length: 16; CDR3 DNA: TGCGCCAGCAGCTTGGGCGGGAGGGCCGGTTACAATGAGCAGTTCTTC; CDR3 protein: CASSLGGRAGYNEQFF
J gene: TRBJ2-1; V gene: TRBV14; D gene: TRBD2; clone size: once; CDR3 length: 18; CDR3 DNA: TGTGCCAGCAGCCAAAAGGTTGCGGGAGGGCCGGGTTATAATGAGCAGTTCTTC; CDR3 protein: CASSQKVAGGPGYNEQFF
J gene: TRBJ1-6; V gene: TRBV7-2; D gene: NA; clone size: NA; CDR3 length: 15; CDR3 DNA: TGTGCCAGCAGCCTAGTTCGGGGAGATAATTCACCCCTCCACTTT; CDR3 protein: CASSLVRGDNSPLHF
J gene: TRBJ1-1; V gene: TRBV11-2; D gene: NA; clone size: NA; CDR3 length: 13; CDR3 DNA: TGTGCCAGCAGTTGGACAGAAAACACTGAAGCTTTCTTT; CDR3 protein: CASSWTENTEAFF
J gene: TRBJ2-7; V gene: TRBV5-1; D gene: TRBD1; clone size: once; CDR3 length: 18; CDR3 DNA: TGCGCCAGCAGCTTGGAGGGGAAGGACAGGCCCCTCTCCTACGAGCAGTACTTC; CDR3 protein: CASSLEGKDRPLSYEQYF
J gene: TRBJ1-2; V gene: TRBV4-1; D gene: NA; clone size: NA; CDR3 length: 16; CDR3 DNA: TGCGCCAGCAGCCAAGAGGTTTGGAGGGCGGAGAATGGCTACACCTTC; CDR3 protein: CASSQEVWRAENGYTF
J gene: TRBJ1-4; V gene: TRBV6-6; D gene: TRBD1; clone size: NA; CDR3 length: 19; CDR3 DNA: TGTGCCAGCAGCTCGCTATCCCGGGACAGACCAGCTATCAATGAAAAACTGTTTTTT; CDR3 protein: CASSSLSRDRPAINEKLFF
J gene: TRBJ1-4; V gene: TRBV7-9; D gene: TRBD1; clone size: NA; CDR3 length: 15; CDR3 DNA: TGTGCCAGCAGCCCCTCACAGGGGGCCAGGATGGAACTGTTTTTT; CDR3 protein: CASSPSQGARMELFF
J gene: TRBJ2-7; V gene: TRBV6-2/TRBV6-3; D gene: TRBD2; clone size: NA; CDR3 length: 16; CDR3 DNA: TGTGCCAGCAGTCACGGGACTAGCTACGTTCCGCGCGAGCAGTACTTC; CDR3 protein: CASSHGTSYVPREQYF
J gene: TRBJ2-2; V gene: TRBV5-1; D gene: NA; clone size: NA; CDR3 length: 16; CDR3 DNA: TGCGCCAGCAGCTTGGGGCTAGCGACGAACACCGGGGAGCTGTTTTTT; CDR3 protein: CASSLGLATNTGELFF
J gene: TRBJ1-6; V gene: TRBV2; D gene: NA; clone size: NA; CDR3 length: 14; CDR3 DNA: TGTGCCAGCAGGGTGGCAGGGGTTGGTTCACCCCTCCACTTT; CDR3 protein: CASRVAGVGSPLHF
J gene: TRBJ1-1; V gene: TRBV9; D gene: TRBD1; clone size: NA; CDR3 length: 14; CDR3 DNA: TGTGCCAGCAGCGTAGGAGGGGGCCGGGCTGAAGCTTTCTTT; CDR3 protein: CASSVGGGRAEAFF
J gene: TRBJ1-5; V gene: TRBV19; D gene: TRBD1; clone size: NA; CDR3 length: 16; CDR3 DNA: TGTGCCAGTAGTACCACCGGGACAGGGGCTATTCAGCCCCAGCATTTT; CDR3 protein: CASSTTGTGAIQPQHF
J gene: TRBJ2-2; V gene: TRBV18; D gene: NA; clone size: NA; CDR3 length: 13; CDR3 DNA: TGTGCCAGCCCGGAGACGAACACCGGGGAGCTGTTTTTT; CDR3 protein: CASPETNTGELFF
J gene: TRBJ2-2; V gene: TRBV10-3; D gene: TRBD2; clone size: NA; CDR3 length: 15; CDR3 DNA: TGTGCCATCAGTGAGTTTGCGGGAGACACCGGGGAGCTGTTTTTT; CDR3 protein: CAISEFAGDTGELFF
J gene: TRBJ1-2; V gene: TRBV12-3/TRBV12-4; D gene: NA; clone size: NA; CDR3 length: 13; CDR3 DNA: TGTGCCAGCAGTTTAAAGGCAGAGGTCGGCTACACCTTC; CDR3 protein: CASSLKAEVGYTF
J gene: TRBJ2-7; V gene: TRBV4-2; D gene: TRBD1; clone size: NA; CDR3 length: 15; CDR3 DNA: TGTGCCAGCAGCTCTCAATCGGGACAGGGCTACGAGCAGTACTTC; CDR3 protein: CASSSQSGQGYEQYF
J gene: TRBJ2-1; V gene: TRBV21-1; D gene: NA; clone size: NA; CDR3 length: 17; CDR3 DNA: TGTGCCAGCAGCCCGATCCTGACTAGCGGGCCTTACAATGAGCAGTTCTTC; CDR3 protein: CASSPILTSGPYNEQFF
J gene: TRBJ2-7; V gene: TRBV30; D gene: TRBD1; clone size: NA; CDR3 length: 12; CDR3 DNA: TGTGCCTGCGCGACAGGGTTATACGAGCAGTACTTC; CDR3 protein: CACATGLYEQYF
J gene: TRBJ2-5; V gene: TRBV20-1; D gene: NA; clone size: NA; CDR3 length: 11; CDR3 DNA: TGCAGTGCAAAAGAGGGAGAGACCCAGTACTTC; CDR3 protein: CSAKEGETQYF
J gene: TRBJ1-1; V gene: TRBV19; D gene: NA; clone size: NA; CDR3 length: 12; CDR3 DNA: TGTGCCAGTGTCCGGTCGGGTTCGGAAGCTTTCTTT; CDR3 protein: CASVRSGSEAFF
J gene: TRBJ1-1; V gene: TRBV6-6; D gene: TRBD1; clone size: NA; CDR3 length: 18; CDR3 DNA: TGTGCCAGCAGTCGATTAGGTGGGACAGGGTTGTTGGCCACTGAAGCTTTCTTT; CDR3 protein: CASSRLGGTGLLATEAFF
J gene: TRBJ1-5; V gene: TRBV2; D gene: TRBD1; clone size: NA; CDR3 length: 13; CDR3 DNA: TGTGCCAGCCATCCAGGGGGTAATCAGCCCCAGCATTTT; CDR3 protein: CASHPGGNQPQHF
J gene: TRBJ2-7; V gene: TRBV29-1; D gene: TRBD2; clone size: NA; CDR3 length: 14; CDR3 DNA: TGCAGCGCTATACTAGCGGCTAGCTCCTACGAGCAGTACTTC; CDR3 protein: CSAILAASSYEQYF
J gene: TRBJ2-7; V gene: TRBV4-1; D gene: TRBD2; clone size: NA; CDR3 length: 17; CDR3 DNA: TGCGCCAGCAGCCAAGATCACGCCAAGCGGGAAGACTACGAGCAGTACTTC; CDR3 protein: CASSQDHAKREDYEQYF
J gene: TRBJ1-2; V gene: TRBV5-4; D gene: TRBD1; clone size: NA; CDR3 length: 17; CDR3 DNA: TGTGCCAGCAGCAACCAACTTAACCCGACAGGGGGAGATGGCTACACCTTC; CDR3 protein: CASSNQLNPTGGDGYTF
J gene: TRBJ1-5; V gene: TRBV2; D gene: NA; clone size: NA; CDR3 length: 15; CDR3 DNA: TGTGCCAGCAGCGAAGACAGATTAGTGAATCAGCCCCAGCATTTT; CDR3 protein: CASSEDRLVNQPQHF
J gene: TRBJ1-3; V gene: TRBV11-1; D gene: NA; clone size: NA; CDR3 length: 15; CDR3 DNA: TGTGCCAGCAGCTTCGGCAGGGGCGGTGGAAACACCATATATTTT; CDR3 protein: CASSFGRGGGNTIYF
J gene: TRBJ1-1; V gene: TRBV5-1; D gene: NA; clone size: NA; CDR3 length: 15; CDR3 DNA: TGCGCCAGCAGCTCGATTTCAGGGGTGTATGCTGAAGCTTTCTTT; CDR3 protein: CASSSISGVYAEAFF
J gene: TRBJ2-3; V gene: TRBV9; D gene: NA; clone size: NA; CDR3 length: 14; CDR3 DNA: TGTGCCAGCAGCGTAGCACCAGGCACAGATACGCAGTATTTT; CDR3 protein: CASSVAPGTDTQYF
J gene: TRBJ1-6; V gene: TRBV30; D gene: NA; clone size: NA; CDR3 length: 12; CDR3 DNA: TGTGCCTGGAATAGGAGGGATTCACCCCTCCACTTT; CDR3 protein: CAWNRRDSPLHF
J gene: TRBJ1-2; V gene: TRBV7-9; D gene: NA; clone size: NA; CDR3 length: 13; CDR3 DNA: TGTGCCAGCCGTCTTTGGGGGGACGGGGGCTACACCTTC; CDR3 protein: CASRLWGDGGYTF
J gene: TRBJ1-2; V gene: TRBV25-1; D gene: TRBD1; clone size: NA; CDR3 length: 15; CDR3 DNA: TGTGCCAGCAGTGAATACCCGGGACAGGATCGCGGCTACACCTTC; CDR3 protein: CASSEYPGQDRGYTF
J gene: TRBJ2-3; V gene: TRBV9; D gene: TRBD2; clone size: NA; CDR3 length: 17; CDR3 DNA: TGTGCCAGCAGCCCCAGGGTAGCGGGAGGGCCCACAGATACGCAGTATTTT; CDR3 protein: CASSPRVAGGPTDTQYF
J gene: TRBJ2-1; V gene: TRBV24-1; D gene: TRBD2; clone size: NA; CDR3 length: 15; CDR3 DNA: TGTGCTCTAATTAATAGTCGGGAGGGCCTCAGTGAGCAGTTCTTC; CDR3 protein: CALINSREGLSEQFF
J gene: TRBJ2-4; V gene: TRBV5-1; D gene: NA; clone size: NA; CDR3 length: 15; CDR3 DNA: TGCGCCAGCAGCCCAGGGTTTGGGTACAAAAACATTCAGTACTTC; CDR3 protein: CASSPGFGYKNIQYF
J gene: TRBJ1-6; V gene: TRBV6-5; D gene: NA; clone size: NA; CDR3 length: 13; CDR3 DNA: TGTGCCAGCGGGTCCAGCGGGATTTCACCCCTCCACTTT; CDR3 protein: CASGSSGISPLHF
J gene: TRBJ2-1; V gene: TRBV23-1; D gene: NA; clone size: once; CDR3 length: 16; CDR3 DNA: TGCGCCAGCAGTCAATGGAAGTGCGGCTCCTACAATGAGCAGTTCTTC; CDR3 protein: CASSQWKCGSYNEQFF